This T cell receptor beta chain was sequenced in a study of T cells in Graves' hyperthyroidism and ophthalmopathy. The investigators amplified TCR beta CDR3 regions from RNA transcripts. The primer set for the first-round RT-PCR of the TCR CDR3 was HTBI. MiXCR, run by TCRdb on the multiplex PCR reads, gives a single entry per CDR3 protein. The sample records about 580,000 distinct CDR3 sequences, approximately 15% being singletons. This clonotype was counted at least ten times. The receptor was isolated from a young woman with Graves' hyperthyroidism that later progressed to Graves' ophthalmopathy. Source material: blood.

CDR3 sequence: CSVEEGGSSYNEQFF. DNA of the CDR3: TGCAGCGTTGAAGAGGGCGGGAGCTCCTACAATGAGCAGTTCTTC. The chain carries TRBV29-1 and TRBJ2-1, with 7 bases lining up with TRBD2. This CDR3 contains 15 residues. With V trimmed by 0 bases and J by 0 bases, 2 bases remained unmatched. The V gene's germline CDR1 is SQVTM and CDR2 ANQGSEA.